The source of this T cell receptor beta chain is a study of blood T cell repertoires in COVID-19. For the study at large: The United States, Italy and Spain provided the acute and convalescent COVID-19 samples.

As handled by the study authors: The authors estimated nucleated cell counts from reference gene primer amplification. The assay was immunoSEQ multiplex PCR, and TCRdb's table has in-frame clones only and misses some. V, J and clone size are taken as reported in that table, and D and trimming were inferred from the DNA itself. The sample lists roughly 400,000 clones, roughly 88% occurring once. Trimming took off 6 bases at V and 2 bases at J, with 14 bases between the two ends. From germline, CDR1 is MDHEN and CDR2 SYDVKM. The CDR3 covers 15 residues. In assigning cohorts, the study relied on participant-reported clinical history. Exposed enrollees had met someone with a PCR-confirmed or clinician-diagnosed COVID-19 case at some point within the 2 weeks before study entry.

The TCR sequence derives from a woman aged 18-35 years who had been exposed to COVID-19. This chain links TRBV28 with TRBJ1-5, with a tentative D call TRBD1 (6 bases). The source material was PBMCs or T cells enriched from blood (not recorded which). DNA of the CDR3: TGTGCCAGCAGCAATAGCAGGGGAGGCAATCAGCCCCAGCATTTT. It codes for CASSNSRGGNQPQHF.